Shown below are 23 T cell receptor beta chains from a single sample sequenced in a study of cytomegalovirus exposure and HLA in healthy donors. Vbeta (60) and Jbeta (13) primers were used in the PCR. The method was immunoSEQ multiplex PCR; TCRdb's version includes in-frame clones alone and lacks a portion of them. This table has just over 150,000 clones, approximately 72% appearing once. The sequencing sample was made of PBMCs. The receptor set was obtained from a man in his forties in good health and CMV-seropositive.

This clone was counted between two and nine times. This CDR3 is CASSQEARGHEQYF. The CDR3 DNA is TGCGCCAGCAGCCAAGAGGCAAGGGGGCACGAGCAGTACTTC. The chain uses TRBV4-3 and TRBJ2-7; TRBD1 matches at 7 bases. V was pared by 0 bases and J by 5 bases, with 4 bases of the junction left unmatched. CDR1 is LGHNA, CDR2 YSLEER, per germline. The CDR3 length is 14 residues.

This chain uses TRBV4-2 with TRBJ2-3; possibly TRBD1 for D (5 bases). Between the trimmed V and J ends, which lost 0 bases and 8 bases, there was a span of 18 bases. Germline values: CDR1 LGHNA, CDR2 YNFKEQ. CDR3 length: 16 residues. The CDR3 is CASSQDLKGPLGTQYF. In DNA form, the CDR3 reads TGTGCCAGCAGCCAAGATCTGAAGGGGCCCCTTGGTACGCAGTATTTT.

This chain connects TRBV30 to TRBJ2-7; TRBD1 aligns across 7 bases. This CDR3 has 12 residues. Germline V lookup: CDR1 GTSNPN, CDR2 SVGIG (reference sequence). V shed 4 bases, J shed 3 bases, and the junction held 3 bases outside the gene matches. The CDR3 DNA sequence: TGTGCCTGGACGGGACAGAGCTACGAGCAGTACTTC. Translation gives CAWTGQSYEQYF.

The V and J genes are TRBV19 and TRBJ1-1; D is ambiguous. V was pared by 3 bases and J by 0 bases, with 14 bases between. From germline, CDR1 is LNHDA and CDR2 SQIVND (reference sequence). The CDR3 is made up of 16 amino acids. The CDR3 DNA reads TGTGCCAGTAGTATCCCTCAACCACATATGAACACTGAAGCTTTCTTT. Protein: CASSIPQPHMNTEAFF.

The gene calls are TRBV10-1 and TRBJ2-3; D gene ambiguous. The CDR3 is made up of 16 amino acids. V dropped 3 bases and J dropped 1 base, with 14 bases sitting between them. Germline CDR1 WNHNN, CDR2 SYGVQD (reference sequence). For the CDR3, the DNA is TGCGCCAGCAGTGATGGGCCCCTGAGAGGCACAGATACGCAGTATTTT. This sequence encodes CASSDGPLRGTDTQYF.

The V and J genes are TRBV7-9 and TRBJ2-5; maybe TRBD1 (6 bases). The germline V gene has CDR1 SEHNR and CDR2 FQNEAQ (reference sequence). The CDR3 spans 18 residues. V was pared by 4 bases and J by 0 bases, with 21 bases between. CDR3 region: CASSSPWLRDKYQETQYF. The CDR3 DNA follows: TGTGCCAGCAGCTCGCCTTGGCTTCGGGACAAGTACCAAGAGACCCAGTACTTC.

The chain has TRBV7-3 and TRBJ2-5; 9 bases fit TRBD2. J lost 2 bases, V lost 2 bases, and 3 bases had no gene match. The CDR3 runs 15 residues. The germline gives CDR1 SGHTA, CDR2 FQGTGA. The CDR3 DNA reads as TGTGCCAGCAGCTTACGGGCGGGGGGGCAAGAGACCCAGTACTTC. Its translation: CASSLRAGGQETQYF. The whole variable domain, remainder taken from reference TRBV7-3 and TRBJ2-5, is GAGVSQTPSNKVTEKGKYVELRCDPISGHTALYWYRQSLGQGPEFLIYFQGTGAADDSGLPNDRFFAVRPEGSVSTLKIQRTERGDSAVYLCASSLRAGGQETQYFGPGTRLLVL.

J is TRBJ1-1 and V is TRBV27, with D hard to call. The CDR3 is made up of 13 amino acids. Germline CDR1 is MNHEY and CDR2 is SMNVEV (reference sequence). Trimming shortened V by 3 bases and J by 5 bases, and 10 bases separated the two germline ends. The CDR3 DNA sequence: TGTGCCAGCAGTTTGGCAGCGAGGACTGAAGCTTTCTTT. Its protein is CASSLAARTEAFF.

This chain joins TRBV19 and TRBJ1-6, with 9 bases fitting TRBD1. The length of the CDR3 is 14 residues. Losses at the gene ends were 5 bases for V and 9 bases for J; bases not matched to a gene: 5. The germline gives CDR1 LNHDA, CDR2 SQIVND (reference sequence). CDR3 bases: TGTGCCAGTAGTCCCGGGACAGGGTTTTCACCCCTCCACTTT. Its translation is CASSPGTGFSPLHF.

The chain carries TRBV21-1 and TRBJ1-1; TRBD1 was called by the table and not checked on the DNA. TRBV21-1 is assigned pseudogene status. The CDR3 is 17 amino acids. The CDR3 nucleotides are TGTGCCAGCAGCAAAGAGCGCGCAGGGGATTTCAACACTGAAGCTTTCTTT. It specifies CASSKERAGDFNTEAFF.

V and J are TRBV28 and TRBJ1-5; no clear D gene. This CDR3 has 14 residues. CDR1 is MDHEN and CDR2 is SYDVKM in the germline V gene. The ends were cut back, 1 base at V and 0 bases at J, with 4 bases in the middle. CDR3 nucleotide sequence: TGTGCCAGCAGTTTATTTCATAGCAATCAGCCCCAGCATTTT. This sequence encodes CASSLFHSNQPQHF.

The chain couples TRBV28 to TRBJ2-3; D is ambiguous. CDR1 is MDHEN and CDR2 is SYDVKM in the germline V gene. CDR3 length: 11 residues. V lost 5 bases and J lost 7, with 7 bases in between. The CDR3 DNA follows: TGTGCCAGCAGTCTTGGCCATACGCAGTATTTT. Protein: CASSLGHTQYF.

In this sample, this clone turned up a few times. The chain is built from TRBV2 and TRBJ1-5; unclear D gene. This CDR3 has 12 amino acids. Trimming took off 4 bases at V and 3 bases at J, with 4 bases between the two ends. Germline loops: CDR1 SNHLY, CDR2 FYNNEI. The CDR3 sequence is CASSVFNQPQHF. The DNA of the CDR3 is TGTGCCAGCAGTGTATTCAATCAGCCCCAGCATTTT.

Here the CDR3 DNA reads TGTGCCAGCAGCTTAGGACTAGCGGGGACCTACGAGCAGTACTTC. Its translation: CASSLGLAGTYEQYF. J is TRBJ2-7 and V is TRBV5-4, with 12 bases lining up with TRBD2. The CDR3 is 15 residues long. Per the germline V gene, CDR1 is SGHNT and CDR2 is YYREEE (reference sequence). The junction had 2 bases not matched to a gene; V was cut back by 2 bases and J by 2 bases.

This chain connects TRBV29-1 to TRBJ2-2, with TRBD2 matching 7 bases. The V segment lost 5 bases and the J segment 3 bases; nucleotides outside the gene matches: 6. CDR3 length: 14 amino acids. Germline V gene sequence: CDR1 SQVTM, CDR2 ANQGSEA. The CDR3 DNA reads TGCAGCGTTTTGGGGAGGGTGGACACCGGGGAGCTGTTTTTT. Its translation: CSVLGRVDTGELFF.

The V gene is TRBV29-1, the J gene TRBJ1-3, with a possible D match to TRBD1 (6 bases). V was trimmed by 7 bases and J by 0 bases, leaving 10 bases between them. The germline gives CDR1 SQVTM, CDR2 ANQGSEA. This CDR3 spans 13 amino acids. The CDR3 DNA follows: TGCAGCGGTACGACAGGCTCTGGAAACACCATATATTTT. Its protein product is CSGTTGSGNTIYF.

This clone came up a few times. The chain employs TRBV9 and TRBJ1-2; no clear D. Trimming removed 3 bases at V and 2 bases at J, with 5 bases between. Germline V gene sequence: CDR1 SGDLS, CDR2 YYNGEE. The CDR3 sequence is 12 residues long. The DNA for the CDR3 is TGTGCCAGCAGCGGAGTAAACTATGGCTACACCTTC. It is translated as CASSGVNYGYTF.

The genes are TRBV18 and TRBJ2-7; 7 nucleotides match TRBD1. V was clipped by 6 bases and J by 5 bases; unmatched bases: 13. CDR1 is KGHSH and CDR2 is LQKENI in the germline V gene. This CDR3 comprises 15 residues. The DNA of the CDR3 is TGTGCCAGCTCCTTCCTGTCGCAGGGGGACAACGAGCAGTACTTC. Translating it yields CASSFLSQGDNEQYF. The full variable domain, completed using reference TRBV18 and TRBJ2-7, is NAGVMQNPRHLVRRRGQEARLRCSPMKGHSHVYWYRQLPEEGLKFMVYLQKENIIDESGMPKERFSAEFPKEGPSILRIQQVVRGDSAAYFCASSFLSQGDNEQYFGPGTRLTVT.

This clone was picked up a small number of times. V gene TRBV5-1 combines with J gene TRBJ1-4; 8 bases are shared with TRBD1. Germline CDR1 is SGHRS and CDR2 is YFSETQ. V shed 0 bases, J shed 8 bases, and the junction held 9 bases outside the gene matches. The CDR3 has 16 amino acids. CDR3 DNA: TGCGCCAGCAGCTTGGGAACAGGGGGTTTCAGGGAAAAACTGTTTTTT. It codes for CASSLGTGGFREKLFF.

This chain links TRBV2 with TRBJ1-2, with 9 bases matching TRBD1. The CDR3 length is 14 residues. Germline CDR1 is SNHLY and CDR2 is FYNNEI. Losses at the gene ends were 3 bases for V and 8 bases for J; bases not matched to a gene: 7. The CDR3 here is CASSEPDRGGGYTF. As DNA, the CDR3 is TGTGCCAGCAGTGAGCCCGACAGGGGGGGAGGCTACACCTTC. The entire variable domain, with the rest obtained from reference TRBV2 and TRBJ1-2, is as follows: EPEVTQTPSHQVTQMGQEVILRCVPISNHLYFYWYRQILGQKVEFLVSFYNNEISEKSEIFDDQFSVERPDGSNFTLKIRSTKLEDSAMYFCASSEPDRGGGYTFGSGTRLTVV.

V and J are TRBV9 and TRBJ2-6; a possible D gene is TRBD1 (6 bases). This CDR3 contains 18 residues. V was trimmed by 4 bases and J by 0 bases, leaving 17 bases between them. The germline gives CDR1 SGDLS, CDR2 YYNGEE. Here the CDR3 reads CASSSQQGQGSGANVLTF. The CDR3 region has the DNA TGTGCCAGCAGCTCTCAACAGGGTCAAGGCTCTGGGGCCAACGTCCTGACTTTC.

The rearrangement uses TRBV15 and TRBJ2-2; TRBD1 might be the D (6 bases). The CDR3 has 16 amino acids. Germline-derived CDR1 and CDR2 are LNHNV and YYDKDF (reference sequence). V shed 4 bases and J shed 1 base, with 13 bases lying between them. As DNA, the CDR3 is TGTGCCACCAGCAAAGGGGGTATGGGGAACACCGGGGAGCTGTTTTTT. Translating it yields CATSKGGMGNTGELFF.

This chain uses TRBV19 with TRBJ2-1; 10 bases line up with TRBD2. The trim removed 8 bases at V and 3 bases at J, leaving 1 base unmatched. The CDR3 has 13 residues. Germline V gene data show CDR1 as LNHDA and CDR2 as SQIVND (reference sequence). CDR3 region: CASVAGGYNEQFF. The DNA for the CDR3 is TGTGCCAGTGTAGCGGGGGGCTACAATGAGCAGTTCTTC.